This T cell receptor (beta chain) was sequenced for a study of cytomegalovirus exposure and HLA in healthy donors. Study summary: Assignment to the Caucasian-associated ancestry cluster applied to roughly 80% of the roughly 420 genotyped donors. The study's findings and limits: Cytomegalovirus-associated status was assigned to 150 to 200 TCR beta chains.

Of note for this clone: Its cognate antigen is unknown.

PCR involved 60 Vbeta and 13 Jbeta primers. The method was immunoSEQ multiplex PCR; TCRdb's version includes in-frame clones alone and lacks a portion of them. The profile covers 100,000 to 150,000 clones, with 75% to 85% appearing a single time and 8.9% taken by the ten largest. With V trimmed by 4 bases and J by 5 bases, 9 bases remained unmatched. The CDR3 loop spans 15 amino acids. Germline V gene data show CDR1 as SGHAT and CDR2 as FQDESV (reference sequence). This chain links TRBV11-1 with TRBJ2-5; TRBD1 matches 8 bases. The source material was PBMCs. The TCR originated in a man aged 25 to 40 in good health and CMV-seropositive. The CDR3 region is CASSSKGTGRETQYF. The CDR3 coding sequence is TGTGCCAGCAGCTCAAAGGGGACAGGCAGGGAGACCCAGTACTTC.